Listed below are T cell receptor beta chains from one sample, sequenced in a study of T cells after yellow fever vaccination. A single record per CDR3 protein comes from TCRdb applying MiXCR to the 5' RACE reads. The sample lists about 580,000 distinct CDR3 sequences, 17% occurring once. The material was PBMCs, obtained 5 days after the first yellow fever vaccination. The origin of the receptors is a man between 18 and 29 years old who received the YFV17D yellow fever vaccine. CDR3s include the opening cysteine and the closing phenylalanine or tryptophan. Fields, in order: J gene, D gene, clone size, V gene, CDR3 DNA, CDR3 protein. D genes are given only for firm matches. Clone size appears in some rows only: once, few, many, or a class for an expanded clone.

TRBJ2-5,-,-,TRBV6-5,TGTGCCAGCAGTTACACGTCATACCAAGAGACCCAGTACTTC,CASSYTSYQETQYF
TRBJ2-4,TRBD1,-,TRBV12-3/TRBV12-4,TGTGCCAGCATCCAACCGGGACAGCAAAACATTCAGTACTTC,CASIQPGQQNIQYF
TRBJ2-3,-,-,TRBV4-1,TGCGCCAGCAGCCAAGCGATTGGTACAGATACGCAGTATTTT,CASSQAIGTDTQYF
TRBJ2-1,-,few,TRBV20-1,TGCAGTGCTACGAGCAATGAGCAGTTCTTC,CSATSNEQFF
TRBJ2-2,-,-,TRBV3-1,TGTGCCAGCAGCCAAGATTGGCAGAACACCGGGGAGCTGTTTTTT,CASSQDWQNTGELFF
TRBJ1-2,TRBD1,-,TRBV7-2,TGTGCCAGCAGCTTTGGACAGGGGAATAAGGGCTACACCTTC,CASSFGQGNKGYTF
TRBJ2-1,-,few,TRBV29-1,TGCAGCGTCCGGGACTCCTACAATGAGCAGTTCTTC,CSVRDSYNEQFF
TRBJ2-1,-,few,TRBV7-9,TGTGCCAGCAGCCTACCATGGGCTAGCTACAATGAGCAGTTCTTC,CASSLPWASYNEQFF
TRBJ2-5,TRBD2,-,TRBV7-9,TGTGCCAGCAGCCCACGACGCATTGGCGGGGGAAAAGAGACCCAGTACTTC,CASSPRRIGGGKETQYF
TRBJ2-7,-,-,TRBV28,TGTGCCAGCAGTCATGGGTATTACATCCACGAGCAGTACTTC,CASSHGYYIHEQYF
TRBJ1-2,-,-,TRBV5-1,TGCGCCAGCAGCACCGCAGGTAGTCGGTATGGCTACACCTTC,CASSTAGSRYGYTF
TRBJ1-1,-,-,TRBV19,TGTGCCAGTAGTTTTTCCAGGCACACTACTGAAGCTTTCTTT,CASSFSRHTTEAFF
TRBJ2-2,-,-,TRBV12-3/TRBV12-4,TGTGCCAGCAGCCAGGAAATTAGAGCGAACACCGGGGAGCTGTTTTTT,CASSQEIRANTGELFF
TRBJ2-1,-,few,TRBV11-1,TGTGCCAGCAGCTTAACGGTATTTAGCGATAATGAGCAGTTCTTC,CASSLTVFSDNEQFF
TRBJ2-5,-,-,TRBV7-6,TGTGCCAGCAGCTTCGGGGCCTTGTACCAAGAGACCCAGTACTTC,CASSFGALYQETQYF
TRBJ2-3,-,few,TRBV6-2/TRBV6-3,TGTGCCAGCACGCCAGGGGTTAGCACAGATACGCAGTATTTT,CASTPGVSTDTQYF
TRBJ2-1,-,few,TRBV29-1,TGCAGCGTCGTGCCAAGCTCCTACAATGAGCAGTTCTTC,CSVVPSSYNEQFF
TRBJ2-3,TRBD2,few,TRBV7-6,TGTGCCAGCAGCTTGGGAGGGACTTACTTGGATACGCAGTATTTT,CASSLGGTYLDTQYF
TRBJ2-2,-,few,TRBV7-3,TGTGCCAGCAGCTTAGTACAGGTCACCGGGGAGCTGTTTTTT,CASSLVQVTGELFF
TRBJ1-4,-,few,TRBV28,TGTGCCAGCAGTTCGTTCACGGAAAAACTGTTTTTT,CASSSFTEKLFF
TRBJ2-1,TRBD2,-,TRBV12-3/TRBV12-4,TGTGCCAGCAGCTCTAGCGGGCGCTCCTACAATGAGCAGTTCTTC,CASSSSGRSYNEQFF
TRBJ2-3,TRBD2,-,TRBV5-1,TGCGCCAGCAGAGCCAGACTAGCGGGGGCGTCGGATACGCAGTATTTT,CASRARLAGASDTQYF
TRBJ2-4,-,-,TRBV5-1,TGCGCCAGCAGCCAAAGCTCGGGCGGGGACATTCAGTACTTC,CASSQSSGGDIQYF
TRBJ2-6,-,many,TRBV30,TGTGCCTGGGGGCTTACCGGGGGGGCCAACGTCCTGACTTTC,CAWGLTGGANVLTF
TRBJ2-6,TRBD1,-,TRBV20-1,TGCAGTGCTAGAGATCTTCTGGACAGGGCTGGGGCCAACGTCCTGACTTTC,CSARDLLDRAGANVLTF
TRBJ2-3,-,-,TRBV7-2,TGTGCCAGCAGCTTATTACCCGCAGATACGCAGTATTTT,CASSLLPADTQYF
TRBJ2-1,-,-,TRBV5-4,TGTGCCAGCAGCCGGCAGACCGGTGGGCAGTTCTTC,CASSRQTGGQFF
TRBJ2-1,-,few,TRBV7-2,TGTGCCAGCAGCAATGGACCCCCAGCTGCCTACAATGAGCAGTTCTTC,CASSNGPPAAYNEQFF
TRBJ2-5,-,few,TRBV5-1,TGCGCCAGCTGCCATCGAGGATTTGAGACCCAGTACTTC,CASCHRGFETQYF
TRBJ2-2,TRBD2,many,TRBV12-3/TRBV12-4,TGTGCCAGCACCGGGACTACCAAATTGCGGACCGGGGAGCTGTTTTTT,CASTGTTKLRTGELFF
TRBJ2-3,TRBD1,-,TRBV19,TGTGCCAGTAGTATCTGGGACAGGAGCACAGATACGCAGTATTTT,CASSIWDRSTDTQYF
TRBJ2-7,TRBD1,few,TRBV25-1,TGTGCCAGCAGTGTCCGACAGGGCCACGAGCAGTACTTC,CASSVRQGHEQYF
TRBJ1-5,TRBD1,-,TRBV7-9,TGTGCCAGCAGCTCAGACAGGGGCTGGGATCAGCCCCAGCATTTT,CASSSDRGWDQPQHF
TRBJ1-1,-,few,TRBV2,TGTGCCAGCAGTGAGTACGGACCCCTGAACACTGAAGCTTTCTTT,CASSEYGPLNTEAFF
TRBJ2-3,-,few,TRBV7-8,TGTGCCAGCAGCGTCCGACTAGCGGTGGGGACAGGAGATACGCAGTATTTT,CASSVRLAVGTGDTQYF
TRBJ1-5,TRBD1,few,TRBV5-6,TGTGCCAGCAAGCTACCATCGACAGGGAGCAATCAGCCCCAGCATTTT,CASKLPSTGSNQPQHF
TRBJ1-4,-,-,TRBV4-1,TGCGCCAGCAGCTTCTTCCCACGGTCTAATGAAAAACTGTTTTTT,CASSFFPRSNEKLFF
TRBJ1-6,TRBD1,few,TRBV12-3/TRBV12-4,TGTGCCAGCAGTTATGGACAGGGGAGCTCCTATAATTCACCCCTCCACTTT,CASSYGQGSSYNSPLHF
TRBJ1-2,TRBD1,once,TRBV5-4,TGTGCCAGCAGCTCCAGGGACAGGATATTCTATGGCTACACCTTC,CASSSRDRIFYGYTF
TRBJ1-3,-,-,TRBV20-1,TGCAGTGCCATTCAGAAAAACTCTGGAAACACCATATATTTT,CSAIQKNSGNTIYF
TRBJ2-3,TRBD2,many,TRBV12-3/TRBV12-4,TGTGCCAGCAGTTTAAATTTTCGTTTTGTGGGGACTAGCCCCGCAGATACGCAGTATTTT,CASSLNFRFVGTSPADTQYF
TRBJ1-1,-,few,TRBV5-4,TGTGCCAGCACAGGACAGTACACTGAAGCTTTCTTT,CASTGQYTEAFF
TRBJ2-1,-,many,TRBV4-2,TGTGCCAGCAGCCAAGTTGTTCACAATGAGCAGTTCTTC,CASSQVVHNEQFF
TRBJ2-1,TRBD2,-,TRBV5-1,TGCGCCAGCAGCTTGTATTTGCCCGTGGGACTAGCGGGGGGTCAGTCCTACAATGAGCAGTTCTTC,CASSLYLPVGLAGGQSYNEQFF
TRBJ2-5,TRBD2,-,TRBV11-1,TGTGCCAGCTGCGCTAGAAGCGGACTAGCGGGGGGCTATAGATGGGAGACCCAGTACTTC,CASCARSGLAGGYRWETQYF
TRBJ2-2,-,-,TRBV6-1,TGTGCCAATTATGGGAGAGCCACCGGGGAGCTGTTTTTT,CANYGRATGELFF
TRBJ1-5,-,few,TRBV20-1,TGCAGTGCGCCAGGTGTTAATAGCAATCAGCCCCAGCATTTT,CSAPGVNSNQPQHF
TRBJ2-1,TRBD1,few,TRBV15,TGTGCCACCGGGTGGGACAGAAACAATGAGCAGTTCTTC,CATGWDRNNEQFF
TRBJ1-6,TRBD1,few,TRBV2,TGTGCCAGCAATCCACAGGGGGCTCATAATTCACCCCTCCACTTT,CASNPQGAHNSPLHF
TRBJ2-5,TRBD1,few,TRBV12-3/TRBV12-4,TGTGCCAGCAGCCTACGGGGACAGTCCAAAGAGACCCAGTACTTC,CASSLRGQSKETQYF
TRBJ1-2,-,-,TRBV20-1,TGCAGTGCTTACAGGGTGACCTATGGCTACACCTTC,CSAYRVTYGYTF
TRBJ1-5,TRBD1,-,TRBV19,TGTGCCAGTAGTGCCGGGACAGGCCGAACGGCAAGCAATCAGCCCCAGCATTTT,CASSAGTGRTASNQPQHF
TRBJ2-7,-,many,TRBV5-1,TGCGCCAGCAGCCGGGACAACTACGAGCAGTACTTC,CASSRDNYEQYF
TRBJ2-7,TRBD1,few,TRBV6-1,TGTGCCAGCAGTGCCAAGTGGACAGGGTGGGGCGAGCAGTACTTC,CASSAKWTGWGEQYF
TRBJ2-5,-,-,TRBV18,TGTGCCAGCTCACCACTACAAAACCAAGAGACCCAGTACTTC,CASSPLQNQETQYF
TRBJ1-1,-,few,TRBV4-3,TGCGCCAGCAGCGTAGACCGGCCCCCAGGGCTGGGCACTGAAGCTTTCTTT,CASSVDRPPGLGTEAFF
TRBJ1-4,-,-,TRBV19,TGTGCCAGTAGTATTAGAGGGACAAGCAATGAAAAACTGTTTTTT,CASSIRGTSNEKLFF
TRBJ2-1,-,-,TRBV20-1,TGCAGTGCTAGAGATTCAGGCTATGAGCAGTTCTTC,CSARDSGYEQFF
TRBJ2-7,TRBD1,-,TRBV27,TGTGCCAGCAGTCGACAGGGATCCTACGAGCAGTACTTC,CASSRQGSYEQYF